A single sample is the source of the 8 T cell receptor beta chains below, sequenced in a study of T-cell reconstitution after alpha-beta-depleted transplantation in children. Construction of the TCRbeta library involved unique molecular identifiers. TCRdb analysed the PCR reads with MiXCR anew, one entry per CDR3 protein. The sample has about 58,000 distinct CDR3 sequences, about 40% seen once. The source material was PBMCs, mostly from graft donor cells, sampled 360 days after TCRalphabeta/CD19-depleted stem cell transplant. The receptors originated from a male patient younger than 18 who had a stem cell transplant for acute lymphoblastic leukemia, so the T cells may come from the graft donor.

This clonotype was picked up one time. The chain combines TRBV12-3 or TRBV12-4 with TRBJ2-3; possibly TRBD1 for D (6 bases). With 6 bases removed from V and 4 bases from J, the gap between germline ends came to 17 bases. The CDR3 loop spans 15 amino acids. In DNA form, the CDR3 reads TGTGCCAGCAGGCCCCAGGGGATTCGCCCAGATACGCAGTATTTT. Amino acid sequence: CASRPQGIRPDTQYF.

This rearrangement joins TRBV15 to TRBJ1-1, with D hard to call. V lost 5 bases to trimming and J lost 0 bases, with 10 bases between them. This CDR3 is built from 14 residues. Germline V gene data show CDR1 as LNHNV and CDR2 as YYDKDF (reference sequence). The CDR3 nucleotides are TGTGCCACCAGCCGTACGTCGGTGAACACTGAAGCTTTCTTT. Amino acids: CATSRTSVNTEAFF.

The chain combines TRBV5-1 with TRBJ1-5; possible D gene TRBD1, 5 bases. Germline CDR1 reads SGHRS; CDR2 reads YFSETQ. This CDR3 region has 14 residues. Trimming took off 4 bases at V and 4 bases at J, with 12 bases between the two ends. The CDR3 DNA sequence: TGCGCCAGCAGCGAGGGGCCGGGAAATCAGCCCCAGCATTTT. Amino acids: CASSEGPGNQPQHF.

The chain joins TRBV20-1 to TRBJ1-1; tentatively, D is TRBD1 (5 bases). The CDR3 extends over 14 amino acids. Germline V CDR1 and CDR2: DFQATT, SNEGSKA (reference sequence). Trimming took off 3 bases at V and 1 base at J, with 12 bases between the two ends. CDR3 DNA sequence: TGCAGTGCTAGCGGGAGGGGCAGGAACACTGAAGCTTTCTTT. Translation: CSASGRGRNTEAFF.

The rearrangement uses TRBV7-6 and TRBJ2-7, with TRBD1 matching over 8 bases. Germline CDR1 SGHVS, CDR2 FNYEAQ. The CDR3 contains 14 residues. V lost 4 bases and J lost 2; bases outside the gene matches: 4. CDR3 in amino acids: CASSWDRPPYEQYF. The CDR3, as DNA: TGTGCCAGCAGCTGGGACAGGCCACCCTACGAGCAGTACTTC.

With respect to this clonotype: At one end the junction does not follow the germline gene, possibly because of a read error. The V call is TRBV6-1, the J call TRBJ2-5; tentatively, D is TRBD2 (6 bases). This CDR3 is 16 amino acids long. Germline V CDR1 and CDR2: MNHNS, SASEGT. The CDR3 DNA reads TGTGTCAGCAGGACGACAACTCGCGGGGAGCAAGAGACCCAGTACTTC. Amino acids: CVSRTTTRGEQETQYF.

CDR3 coding DNA: TGCAGCGTTGAAACAGGGTGGTCCTACGAGCAGTACTTC. This sequence encodes CSVETGWSYEQYF. This chain uses TRBV29-1 with TRBJ2-7; D is possibly TRBD1 (6 bases). CDR3 length equals 13 residues. Trimming cost V 2 bases and J 1 base, with 9 bases left between them. Germline-derived CDR1 and CDR2 are SQVTM and ANQGSEA.

The CDR3: CASSSLTGDNEQFF. CDR3 bases: TGTGCCAGCAGCTCACTGACTGGTGACAATGAGCAGTTCTTC. This sequence joins TRBV7-8 and TRBJ2-1; no clear D gene. The V end lost 4 bases, the J end lost 5 bases, and 12 bases lay between the germline ends. CDR3 length equals 14 residues. Germline V gene data show CDR1 as SGHVS and CDR2 as FQNEAQ.